This T cell receptor (beta chain) is from a study of blood T cell repertoires in COVID-19. The CDR3 is 16 residues long. Unmatched junction bases numbered 9, after V lost 5 bases and J lost 5 bases. In germline, CDR1 is SGHTA, CDR2 FQGNSA. Sequencing was performed with immunoSEQ multiplex PCR; in TCRdb, only in-frame clones are kept and a portion is missing. The sample includes some 150,000 clones, 75% to 85% of them seen just once. The chain couples TRBV7-2 to TRBJ2-2, with TRBD2 matching 9 bases. The sample taken for sequencing was peripheral blood. This receptor was identified in a woman aged 70 to 79 with COVID-19, enrolled during active disease. The CDR3 sequence: CASSQGGGGDTGELFF. CDR3 bases: TGTGCCAGCAGCCAGGGCGGCGGGGGGGATACCGGGGAGCTGTTTTTT.